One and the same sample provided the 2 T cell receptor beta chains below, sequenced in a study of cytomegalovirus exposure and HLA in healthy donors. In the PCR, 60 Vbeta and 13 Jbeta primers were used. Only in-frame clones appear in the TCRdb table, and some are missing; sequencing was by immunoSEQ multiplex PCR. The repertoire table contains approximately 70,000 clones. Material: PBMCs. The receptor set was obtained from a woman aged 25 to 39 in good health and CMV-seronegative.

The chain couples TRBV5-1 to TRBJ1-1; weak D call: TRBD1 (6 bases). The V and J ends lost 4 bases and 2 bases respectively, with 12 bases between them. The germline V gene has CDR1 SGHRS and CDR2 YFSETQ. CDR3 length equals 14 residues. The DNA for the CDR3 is TGCGCCAGCAGCCCTCAGGGGACAAACACTGAAGCTTTCTTT. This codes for CASSPQGTNTEAFF.

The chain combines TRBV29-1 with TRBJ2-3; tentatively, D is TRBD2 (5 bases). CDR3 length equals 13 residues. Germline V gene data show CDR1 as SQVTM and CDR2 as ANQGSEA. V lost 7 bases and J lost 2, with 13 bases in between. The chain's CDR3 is CSAQAAPTDTQYF. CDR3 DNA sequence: TGCAGCGCCCAAGCGGCTCCCACAGATACGCAGTATTTT.